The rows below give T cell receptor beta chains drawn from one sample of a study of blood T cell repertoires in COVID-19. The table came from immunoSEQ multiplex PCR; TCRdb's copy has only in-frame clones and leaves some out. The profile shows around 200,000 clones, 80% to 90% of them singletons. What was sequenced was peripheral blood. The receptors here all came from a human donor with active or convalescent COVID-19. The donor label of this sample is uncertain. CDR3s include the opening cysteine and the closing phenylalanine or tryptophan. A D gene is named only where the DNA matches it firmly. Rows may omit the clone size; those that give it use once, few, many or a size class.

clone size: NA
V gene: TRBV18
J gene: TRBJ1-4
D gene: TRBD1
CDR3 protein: CASSPETGTDEKLFF
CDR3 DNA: TGTGCCAGCTCACCCGAGACAGGGACCGATGAAAAACTGTTTTTT

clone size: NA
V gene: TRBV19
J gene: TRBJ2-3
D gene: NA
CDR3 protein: CATSLTFTDTQYF
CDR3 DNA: TGTGCCACCTCACTGACTTTCACAGATACGCAGTATTTT

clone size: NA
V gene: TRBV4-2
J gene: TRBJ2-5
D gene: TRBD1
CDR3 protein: CASSQGEGAEGTGIETQYF
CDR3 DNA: TGTGCCAGCAGCCAAGGGGAGGGGGCCGAGGGGACAGGGATAGAGACCCAGTACTTC

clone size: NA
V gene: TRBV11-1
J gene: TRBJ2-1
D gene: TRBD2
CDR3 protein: CASSFFGGASYNEQFF
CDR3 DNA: TGTGCCAGCAGCTTTTTCGGGGGGGCATCCTACAATGAGCAGTTCTTC

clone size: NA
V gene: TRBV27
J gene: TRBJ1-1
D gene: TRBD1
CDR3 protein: CASSSNGQGMRGTEAFF
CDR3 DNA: TGTGCCAGCAGTTCCAACGGACAGGGGATGCGGGGAACTGAAGCTTTCTTT

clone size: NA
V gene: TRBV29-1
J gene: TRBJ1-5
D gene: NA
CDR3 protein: CSVTFWGVGDNQPQHF
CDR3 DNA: TGCAGCGTTACCTTTTGGGGGGTCGGGGACAATCAGCCCCAGCATTTT

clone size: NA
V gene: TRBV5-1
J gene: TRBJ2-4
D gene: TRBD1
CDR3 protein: CASSFYLPGQGARGAKNIQYF
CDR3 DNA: TGCGCCAGCAGCTTCTACCTTCCGGGACAGGGGGCGCGGGGGGCCAAAAACATTCAGTACTTC

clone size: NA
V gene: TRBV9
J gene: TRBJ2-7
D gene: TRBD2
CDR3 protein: CASSVEAGGFYEQYF
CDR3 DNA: TGTGCCAGCAGCGTAGAGGCGGGGGGCTTTTACGAGCAGTACTTC

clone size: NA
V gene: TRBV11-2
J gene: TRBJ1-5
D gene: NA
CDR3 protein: CASSSSLSRDNQPQHF
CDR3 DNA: TGTGCCAGCAGCTCGAGTCTGTCTCGGGACAATCAGCCCCAGCATTTT

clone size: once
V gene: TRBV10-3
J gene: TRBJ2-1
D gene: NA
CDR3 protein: CASRAANNEQFF
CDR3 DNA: TGTGCCTCCAGGGCGGCGAACAATGAGCAGTTCTTC

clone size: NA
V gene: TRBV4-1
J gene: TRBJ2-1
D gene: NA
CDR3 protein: CASSQDRQVNEQFF
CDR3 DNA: TGCGCCAGCAGCCAAGACCGACAGGTCAATGAGCAGTTCTTC

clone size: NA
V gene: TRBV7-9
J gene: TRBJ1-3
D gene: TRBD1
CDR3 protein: CASSLTGQTGNTIYF
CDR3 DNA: TGTGCCAGCAGCCTTACGGGACAGACAGGAAACACCATATATTTT

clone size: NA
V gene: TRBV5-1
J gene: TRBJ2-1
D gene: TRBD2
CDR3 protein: CASSLGLAGGPTYNEQFF
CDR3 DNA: TGCGCCAGCAGCTTGGGACTAGCGGGAGGGCCTACCTACAATGAGCAGTTCTTC

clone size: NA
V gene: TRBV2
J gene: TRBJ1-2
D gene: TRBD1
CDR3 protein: CASSTSSTGKYGYTF
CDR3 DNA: TGTGCCAGCAGTACGTCTTCGACAGGGAAATATGGCTACACCTTC

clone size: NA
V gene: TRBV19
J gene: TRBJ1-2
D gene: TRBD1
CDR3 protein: CAGLRDRVYTF
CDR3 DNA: TGTGCCGGTCTCCGGGACAGGGTTTACACCTTC

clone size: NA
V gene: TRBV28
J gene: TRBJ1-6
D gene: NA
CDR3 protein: CASSPPGGQQGSPLHF
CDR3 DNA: TGTGCCAGCAGTCCCCCCGGGGGGCAGCAGGGTTCACCCCTCCACTTT

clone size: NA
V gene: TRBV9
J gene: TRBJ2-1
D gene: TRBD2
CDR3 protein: CASSHPMGGTTSGRESYNEQFF
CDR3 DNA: TGTGCCAGCAGCCACCCTATGGGGGGGACGACTAGCGGGAGGGAATCCTACAATGAGCAGTTCTTC

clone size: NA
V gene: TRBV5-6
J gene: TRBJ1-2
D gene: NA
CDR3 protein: CASSRSSNYGYTF
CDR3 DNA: TGTGCCAGCAGCCGGTCCTCTAACTATGGCTACACCTTC

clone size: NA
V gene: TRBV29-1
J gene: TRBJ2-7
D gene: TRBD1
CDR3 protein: CSVGGQGAVEQYF
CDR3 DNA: TGCAGCGTGGGGGGACAGGGGGCGGTAGAGCAGTACTTC

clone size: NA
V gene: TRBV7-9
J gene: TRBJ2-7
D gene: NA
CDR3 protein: CASSLAAQDEQYF
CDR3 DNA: TGTGCCAGCAGCTTGGCAGCTCAGGACGAGCAGTACTTC

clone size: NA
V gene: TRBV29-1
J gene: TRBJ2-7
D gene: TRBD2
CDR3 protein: CSAYGGRADEQYF
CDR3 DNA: TGCAGTGCCTATGGCGGGAGGGCCGACGAGCAGTACTTC

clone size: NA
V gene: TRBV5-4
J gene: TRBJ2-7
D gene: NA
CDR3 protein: CASSKDTESSYEQYF
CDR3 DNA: TGTGCCAGCAGCAAGGACACCGAAAGCTCCTACGAGCAGTACTTC

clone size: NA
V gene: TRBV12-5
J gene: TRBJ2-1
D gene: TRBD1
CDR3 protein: CASGSDRGNEQFF
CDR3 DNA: TGTGCTAGTGGAAGCGACAGGGGCAATGAGCAGTTCTTC

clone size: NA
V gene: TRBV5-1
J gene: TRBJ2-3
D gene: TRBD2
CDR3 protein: CASRTGTSGLTSTDTQYF
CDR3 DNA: TGCGCCAGCAGAACTGGGACTAGCGGGCTTACTAGCACAGATACGCAGTATTTT

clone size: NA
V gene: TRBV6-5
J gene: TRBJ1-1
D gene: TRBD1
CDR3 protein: CASSYSQGARTEAFF
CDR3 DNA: TGTGCCAGCAGTTACTCACAGGGGGCGCGGACTGAAGCTTTCTTT